This T cell receptor (beta chain) was identified during a study of blood T cells in healthy people across ages (dated by TCRdb to about 2015). Context from the whole study: In model experiments, roughly one uniquely barcoded TCR beta cDNA molecule per two T cells was captured by template switching. To track age-related changes in TCR beta repertoire diversity, the study relied on deep sequencing normalized with unique cDNA molecular identifiers. The donors were divided into four age groups: young (average around 17 years), middle-aged (almost 40), aged (approximately 62) and long-lived (around 87). To avoid experimental bias, donors of different ages were randomly spread across the sequencing lanes. Using the same blood draw, the study looked at two additional independent replicas of 1 million unique cDNA reads for two donors, one aged 18 to 30 and the other aged 80 or older.

V gives up 3 bases and J gives up 0 bases, and the segment between their germline ends measures 9 bases. The CDR3, from cysteine to phenylalanine, totals 15 residues. CDR3 DNA is the only sequence kept; it has 45 bases, read in frame from the first base. The library was prepared using 5' RACE. TCRdb records Illumina HiSeq 2500 as the sequencer. A second PCR of roughly 7 to 11 cycles was run with a J-beta primer mix and a sample-barcoded 5' primer. Each TCR beta cDNA molecule received a unique molecular identifier from a template-switch 5' adaptor carrying 12 random nucleotides. Each sample yielded at least 3 million CDR3-containing paired-end reads. First-strand cDNA was synthesized from all RNA with the Mint cDNA synthesis kit, primed by a TRBC-specific oligonucleotide. After uracil-DNA glycosylase treatment, a first 18-cycle PCR used universal primers M1SS and BC2_uni_R on all cDNA. In the original analysis: Normalization of each sample was performed by random selection of 1 million high-quality reads, each carrying a distinct molecular identifier. Reads sharing molecular identifiers were discarded rather than binned into consensus sequences. MiTCR, set to a Q25 quality threshold and the strictest error-elimination algorithm, was used for CDR3 identification, clonotype clustering and error correction. A nonparametric unseen species model with Euler transformation was used to estimate a lower bound on total TCR beta diversity. Clones were called with MiXCR by TCRdb after fastp trimmed the public reads at Q25, and only in-frame beta chains were retained. Entries that share a CDR3 protein sequence are merged under the most common genes and DNA. These V and J calls rely on TCRdb rather than the paper's analysis. Counted in this sample were 1.5 million or so distinct CDR3 sequences; 42% of them appeared once. Together, the top ten hold 7.9% of the sample.

Donors were under 40 systemically healthy Caucasian individuals from Russia aged roughly 6 to 90 years. Each donor gave approximately 9.4 milliliters of peripheral blood, drawn into EDTA-treated Vacutainer tubes. Ficoll-Paque density-gradient centrifugation was used to isolate PBMCs, with at least 7 million obtained per sample. Total RNA was extracted from PBMCs with Trizol reagent, with at least 5 micrograms obtained per sample. For every donor, an aliquot of PBMCs went through flow cytometry to measure the percentages of naive CD45RAhigh/CD27high T cells. In its sample, this clonotype was seen a few times. This receptor's antigen is unknown. No base qualities exist here, and no much larger clone lies one base off it. The study at large found these results: Donor CMV infection status was unknown, potentially confounding age-related changes in expanded clonotypes. Compared with the aged group, more naive CD4+ T cells, fewer expanded clones and increased TCR diversity were shown by the long-lived group, suggesting age selection. Observed TCR beta diversity correlated strongly with the percentage of naive T cells measured by flow cytometry. Observed TCR beta diversity per million T cells fell roughly linearly with age, and a significant reduction was already apparent by age about 43. Because profiling used bulk unsorted PBMCs, naive and antigen-experienced compartments could not be compared conclusively. Estimates of total diversity from one million sequenced T cells were regarded as lower bounds and underestimates.

This clonotype originated in a woman aged 18-29 years in good health. Recombination joined TRBV12-3 or TRBV12-4 with TRBJ1-3, with the D segment identity uncertain. Sample: blood. The sequence in DNA is TGTGCCAGCAGTTTTTACGGAGGCTCTGGAAACACCATATATTTT. It translates as CASSFYGGSGNTIYF.